This TCR beta chain was sequenced for a study of blood T cell repertoires in COVID-19. Study-wide background: Sources were T cells, B-cell-depleted T cells, or PBMCs; the material itself was cDNA or gDNA.

In the authors' workflow: Amplification from reference gene primers served as the basis for estimated nucleated cell counts. Assay used: immunoSEQ multiplex PCR; TCRdb lists only in-frame clones, some missing. D and trimming were read from the DNA, whereas the V and J calls and clone size are those reported in that table. The sample contains about 83,000 clones, around 84% of which appear only once. The CDR3 runs to 15 residues. The V end was cut by 0 bases, the J end by 1 base, with 8 bases between. CDR1 and CDR2 from the germline V gene are SGDLS and YYNGEE. The origin of this receptor is a woman older than 75 in a cohort sampled during active or convalescent COVID-19. The genes are TRBV9 and TRBJ1-5; no definite D call. The material sequenced was peripheral blood. CDR3 in DNA: TGTGCCAGCAGCGTAGAACACATAAGCAATCAGCCCCAGCATTTT. Translated, it gives CASSVEHISNQPQHF.